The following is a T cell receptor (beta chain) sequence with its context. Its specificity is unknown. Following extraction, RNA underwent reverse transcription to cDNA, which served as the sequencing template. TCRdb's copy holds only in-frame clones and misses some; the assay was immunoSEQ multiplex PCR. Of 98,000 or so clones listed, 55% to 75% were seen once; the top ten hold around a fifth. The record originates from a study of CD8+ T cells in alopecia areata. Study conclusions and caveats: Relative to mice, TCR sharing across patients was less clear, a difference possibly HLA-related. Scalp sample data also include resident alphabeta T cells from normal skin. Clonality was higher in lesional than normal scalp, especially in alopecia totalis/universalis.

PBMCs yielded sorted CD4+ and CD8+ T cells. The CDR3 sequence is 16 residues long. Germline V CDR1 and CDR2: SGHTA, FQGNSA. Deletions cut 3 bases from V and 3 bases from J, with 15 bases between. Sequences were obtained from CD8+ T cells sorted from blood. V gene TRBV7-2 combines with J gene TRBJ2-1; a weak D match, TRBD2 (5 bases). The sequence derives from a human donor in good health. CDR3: CASSFLPEADYNEQFF. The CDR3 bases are TGTGCCAGCAGCTTCCTTCCAGAAGCGGACTACAATGAGCAGTTCTTC. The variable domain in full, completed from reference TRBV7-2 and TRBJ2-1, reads GAGVSQSPSNKVTEKGKDVELRCDPISGHTALYWYRQSLGQGLEFLIYFQGNSAPDKSGLPSDRFSAERTGGSVSTLTIQRTQQEDSAVYLCASSFLPEADYNEQFFGPGTRLTVL.